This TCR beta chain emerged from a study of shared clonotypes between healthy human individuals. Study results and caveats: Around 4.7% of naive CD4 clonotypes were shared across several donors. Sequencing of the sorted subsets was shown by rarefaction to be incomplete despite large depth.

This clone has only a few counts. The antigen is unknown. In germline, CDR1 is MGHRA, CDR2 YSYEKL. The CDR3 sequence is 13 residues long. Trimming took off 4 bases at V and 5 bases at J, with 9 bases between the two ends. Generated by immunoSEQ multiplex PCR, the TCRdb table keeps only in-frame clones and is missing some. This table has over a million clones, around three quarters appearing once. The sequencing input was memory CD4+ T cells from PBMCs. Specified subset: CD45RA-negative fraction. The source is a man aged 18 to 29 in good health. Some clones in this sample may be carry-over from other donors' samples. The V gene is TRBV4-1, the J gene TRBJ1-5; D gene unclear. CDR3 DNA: TGCGCCAGCAGCCCAGAGAGCCATCAGCCCCAGCATTTT. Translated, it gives CASSPESHQPQHF.